This entry lists 21 T cell receptor beta chains sequenced from one sample in a study of OX40 agonist ivuxolimab in advanced cancers. Sequencing was performed with immunoSEQ multiplex PCR; in TCRdb, only in-frame clones are kept and a portion is missing. Counted here are some 41,000 clones, around 87% occurring once; the ten biggest clones make up 3% to 4.5%. Source: CD4+ or CD8+ T cells sorted from blood, taken in a trial of the OX40 agonist ivuxolimab. All receptors derive from an adult with an advanced solid tumor such as melanoma, head and neck, liver or kidney cancer.

This clone was seen only once. The J gene is TRBJ2-3, the V gene TRBV10-2; no firm D call. The V end was cut by 3 bases, the J end by 6 bases, with 4 bases between. The CDR3 length is 11 residues. The germline gives CDR1 WSHSY, CDR2 SAAADI. The CDR3 spells CASSERDTQYF. The CDR3 nucleotides are TGCGCCAGCAGTGAAAGGGATACGCAGTATTTT.

This clone has just one count. The chain links TRBV29-1 to TRBJ1-5, with unresolved D. Trimming took off 5 bases at V and 4 bases at J, with 12 bases between the two ends. Germline CDR1 reads SQVTM; CDR2 reads ANQGSEA. The CDR3 length is 13 residues. The CDR3 region is CSVSNPGNQPQHF. In DNA, the CDR3 is TGCAGCGTTTCTAATCCGGGGAATCAGCCCCAGCATTTT.

The chain links TRBV30 to TRBJ2-4, with 9 positions matching TRBD2. J was trimmed by 9 bases and V by 3 bases; bases with no gene match: 9. The germline gives CDR1 GTSNPN, CDR2 SVGIG (reference sequence). CDR3 length equals 14 residues. The CDR3 loop is CAWRSSGGLSIQYF. The CDR3, as DNA: TGTGCCTGGAGATCGAGCGGGGGGCTGAGCATTCAGTACTTC.

The chain joins TRBV9 to TRBJ2-3, with D maybe TRBD1 (6 bases). This CDR3 has 16 residues. V lost 3 bases, J lost 2 bases, and 16 bases lay in between. The germline V gene encodes CDR1 SGDLS and CDR2 YYNGEE. The CDR3 loop is CASSATGGDFTDTQYF. CDR3 DNA sequence: TGTGCCAGCAGCGCGACAGGCGGTGATTTCACAGATACGCAGTATTTT.

The sample holds one count of this clone. The V and J genes are TRBV7-2 and TRBJ2-3; D gene uncertain. The CDR3 totals 13 residues. Germline loops: CDR1 SGHTA, CDR2 FQGNSA. V was cut by 1 base and J by 1 base, with 3 bases left in between. The CDR3 loop is CASSLDGTDTQYF. The CDR3 DNA sequence: TGTGCCAGCAGCTTAGACGGCACAGATACGCAGTATTTT.

The V call is TRBV10-3, the J call TRBJ2-5, with D unresolved. The J call is doubtful: the DNA matches TRBJ2-7 better. The CDR3 length is 12 residues. Germline CDR1 is ENHRY and CDR2 is SYGVKD. DNA for the CDR3: TGTGCCATCAGTGACCACGACTACGAGCAGTACTTC. Translated: CAISDHDYEQYF.

The genes are TRBV6-6 and TRBJ2-7; D may be TRBD2 (6 bases). Looked up from germline, CDR1 is MNHNY and CDR2 is SVGAGI (reference sequence). V lost 2 bases to trimming and J lost 4 bases, with 15 bases between them. The CDR3 extends over 15 amino acids. The CDR3 loop reads CASSYRREGLYEQYF. CDR3 coding DNA: TGTGCCAGCAGTTACCGGCGGGAAGGGCTATACGAGCAGTACTTC.

The chain carries TRBV14 and TRBJ2-7; 9 bases map to TRBD2. The V gene end was trimmed by 4 bases and the J gene end by 3 bases; junction bases not matched to a gene: 13. Germline CDR1 and CDR2: SGHDN and FVKESK. The CDR3 is made up of 17 amino acids. CDR3: CASSPSLTRGRVYEQYF. The CDR3 DNA sequence: TGTGCCAGCAGCCCTTCATTGACGCGCGGGAGGGTCTACGAGCAGTACTTC.

This clone was seen just once. V usage is TRBV6-6 and J usage is TRBJ2-7, with TRBD2 identical over 7 bases. The V gene's germline CDR1 is MNHNY and CDR2 SVGAGI (reference sequence). Losses at the gene ends were 7 bases for V and 0 bases for J; bases not matched to a gene: 9. The CDR3 runs to 15 residues. The DNA of the CDR3 is TGTGCCAGCAAAGCAGCGGGATCGGGCTCCTACGAGCAGTACTTC. Translated: CASKAAGSGSYEQYF.

The gene calls are TRBV29-1 and TRBJ1-1; D is possibly TRBD1 (5 bases). This CDR3 has 12 residues. The germline V gene has CDR1 SQVTM and CDR2 ANQGSEA. V was clipped by 6 bases and J by 11 bases, with 19 bases between them. CDR3 bases: TGCAGCGTCCCTTCCGACAGCCTTAGGGCTTTCTTT. It yields the protein CSVPSDSLRAFF.

V and J are TRBV23-1 and TRBJ1-1, with 10 bases identical to TRBD1. TRBV23-1 carries the ORF label, with uncertain function. The ends lost 8 bases at V and 1 base at J; junction bases unmatched: 10. The CDR3 totals 16 residues. The chain's CDR3 is CASRIWTGGPNTEAFF. CDR3 DNA sequence: TGCGCCAGCCGAATCTGGACAGGGGGACCGAACACTGAAGCTTTCTTT.

This CDR3 is CASSYSGQGDYEQYF. For the CDR3, the DNA is TGTGCCAGCAGTTACTCGGGACAGGGGGACTACGAGCAGTACTTC. V and J are TRBV6-5 and TRBJ2-7, with 11 nucleotides matching TRBD1. There are 15 residues in the CDR3. Looked up from germline, CDR1 is MNHEY and CDR2 is SVGAGI. V shed 0 bases and J 3 bases; nucleotides not matched to a gene: 1.

J is TRBJ2-1 and V is TRBV11-3; D not resolved. The germline V gene encodes CDR1 SGHNT and CDR2 YENEEA. This CDR3 has 12 residues. V gave up 1 base and J gave up 7 bases, with 5 bases separating them. CDR3 loop: CASSLVRNEQFF. The CDR3, as DNA: TGTGCCAGCAGCTTAGTCCGGAATGAGCAGTTCTTC.

The chain couples TRBV7-9 to TRBJ2-3; 8 bases map to TRBD2. The CDR3 runs to 14 residues. V trimming: 4 bases; J trimming: 5 bases; junction bases outside the gene matches: 5. The germline CDR1 and CDR2 sequences are SEHNR and FQNEAQ (reference sequence). The chain's CDR3 is CASSSTSAGDTQYF. CDR3 nucleotide sequence: TGTGCCAGCAGCTCGACTAGCGCGGGAGATACGCAGTATTTT.

The chain carries TRBV28 and TRBJ1-5; D might be TRBD1 (5 bases). The CDR3 has 15 residues. V was shortened by 2 bases and J by 5 bases, with 13 bases between the two germline ends. The germline V gene encodes CDR1 MDHEN and CDR2 SYDVKM. The DNA for the CDR3 is TGTGCCAGCAGTTTACCCGGCAGGGTACATCAGCCCCAGCATTTT. It yields the protein CASSLPGRVHQPQHF.

The V gene is TRBV6-6, the J gene TRBJ1-2; 7 nucleotides agree with TRBD1. The CDR3 is 12 residues long. V lost 6 bases to trimming and J lost 5 bases; unmatched junction nucleotides: 3. CDR1 is MNHNY and CDR2 is SVGAGI in the germline V gene (reference sequence). The CDR3 here is CASSLTGYGYTF. CDR3 in DNA: TGTGCCAGCAGCTTGACAGGGTATGGCTACACCTTC.

The chain combines TRBV27 with TRBJ2-7; D might be TRBD1 or TRBD2, each matching 6 bases. Trimming cost V 3 bases and J 2 bases, with 11 bases left between them. The CDR3 spans 14 residues. The germline gives CDR1 MNHEY, CDR2 SMNVEV (reference sequence). In DNA, the CDR3 is TGTGCCAGCAGTTTGGCGGGACATGCCTACGAGCAGTACTTC. It codes for CASSLAGHAYEQYF.

The chain uses TRBV5-4 and TRBJ2-3; 11 positions agree with TRBD2. Germline CDR1 and CDR2: SGHNT and YYREEE (reference sequence). CDR3 length: 18 amino acids. The V gene end was trimmed by 1 base and the J gene end by 3 bases; junction bases not matched to a gene: 10. CDR3 loop: CASSLPPGLAGGTDTQYF. In DNA form, the CDR3 reads TGTGCCAGCAGCTTGCCCCCTGGACTAGCGGGTGGGACAGATACGCAGTATTTT. Using reference TRBV5-4 and TRBJ2-3 for the parts outside the CDR3, the full variable domain is ETGVTQSPTHLIKTRGQQVTLRCSSQSGHNTVSWYQQALGQGPQFIFQYYREEENGRGNFPPRFSGLQFPNYSSELNVNALELDDSALYLCASSLPPGLAGGTDTQYFGPGTRLTVL.

This chain uses TRBV6-6 with TRBJ2-3; D possibly corresponds to TRBD1 (5 bases). The V end was cut by 6 bases, the J end by 7 bases, with 11 bases between. The V gene's germline CDR1 is MNHNY and CDR2 SVGAGI (reference sequence). This CDR3 region has 12 residues. The CDR3 reads CASSRDSYTQYF. The CDR3 DNA is TGTGCCAGCAGCCGAGACAGTTATACGCAGTATTTT.

A few counts support this clone. This chain connects TRBV18 to TRBJ1-5; 10 bases agree with TRBD1. V shed 6 bases and J 6 bases; nucleotides not matched to a gene: 8. The CDR3 loop spans 15 amino acids. Germline loops: CDR1 KGHSH, CDR2 LQKENI. CDR3 sequence reads: CASSRGTGDGQPQHF. CDR3 DNA: TGTGCCAGCTCCCGAGGGACAGGGGACGGTCAGCCCCAGCATTTT. Together with reference TRBV18 and TRBJ1-5, the CDR3 gives the full variable domain: NAGVMQNPRHLVRRRGQEARLRCSPMKGHSHVYWYRQLPEEGLKFMVYLQKENIIDESGMPKERFSAEFPKEGPSILRIQQVVRGDSAAYFCASSRGTGDGQPQHFGDGTRLSIL.

This clone is classed as medium-sized. The chain joins TRBV19 to TRBJ1-1, with 8 bases that match TRBD1. With V trimmed by 6 bases and J by 3 bases, 3 bases remained unmatched. The CDR3 has 13 residues. Germline V gene lookup returns CDR1 LNHDA and CDR2 SQIVND (reference sequence). The CDR3: CASRTDRDTEAFF. The CDR3 DNA sequence: TGTGCCAGTAGAACGGACAGGGACACTGAAGCTTTCTTT.